Listed here is a single T cell receptor beta chain. With 3 bases removed from V and 9 bases from J, the gap between germline ends came to 18 bases. Germline values: CDR1 DFQATT, CDR2 SNEGSKA (reference sequence). CDR3 length equals 14 residues. A second roughly 6 to 11 cycle PCR used barcoded and J-beta primers. Each CDR3 protein is one row after TCRdb ran MiXCR on the 5' RACE reads. The table shows about 1.4 million distinct CDR3 sequences, with 45% to 70% occurring only once. Donors ranged from about 6 to 90 years old and were healthy Caucasians in Russia. The sample originates from a study of blood T cells in healthy people across ages.

Sequencing used blood. The clonotype originates from a man between 18 and 35 years old in good health. The rearrangement joins TRBV20-1 to TRBJ2-1; D is perhaps TRBD1 (5 bases). DNA of the CDR3: TGCAGTGCTAGGGGGCCGGAAGGGCTAGGTGAGCAGTTCTTC. It codes for CSARGPEGLGEQFF.